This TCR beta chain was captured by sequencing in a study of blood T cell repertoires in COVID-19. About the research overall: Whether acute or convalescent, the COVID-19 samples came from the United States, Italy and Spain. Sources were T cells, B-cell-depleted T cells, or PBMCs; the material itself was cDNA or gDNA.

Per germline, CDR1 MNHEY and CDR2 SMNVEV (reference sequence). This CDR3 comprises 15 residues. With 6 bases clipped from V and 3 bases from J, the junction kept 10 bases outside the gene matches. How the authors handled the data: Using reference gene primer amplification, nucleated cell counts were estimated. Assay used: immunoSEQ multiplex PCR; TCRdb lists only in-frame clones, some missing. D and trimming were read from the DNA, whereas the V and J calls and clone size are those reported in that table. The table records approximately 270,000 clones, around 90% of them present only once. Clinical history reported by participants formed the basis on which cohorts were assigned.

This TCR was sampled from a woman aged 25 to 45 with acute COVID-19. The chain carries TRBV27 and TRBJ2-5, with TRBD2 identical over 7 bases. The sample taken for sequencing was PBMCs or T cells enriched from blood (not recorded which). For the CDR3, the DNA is TGTGCCAGCAGCAGCCGAGGGGAGGGGAAAGAGACCCAGTACTTC. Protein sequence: CASSSRGEGKETQYF.